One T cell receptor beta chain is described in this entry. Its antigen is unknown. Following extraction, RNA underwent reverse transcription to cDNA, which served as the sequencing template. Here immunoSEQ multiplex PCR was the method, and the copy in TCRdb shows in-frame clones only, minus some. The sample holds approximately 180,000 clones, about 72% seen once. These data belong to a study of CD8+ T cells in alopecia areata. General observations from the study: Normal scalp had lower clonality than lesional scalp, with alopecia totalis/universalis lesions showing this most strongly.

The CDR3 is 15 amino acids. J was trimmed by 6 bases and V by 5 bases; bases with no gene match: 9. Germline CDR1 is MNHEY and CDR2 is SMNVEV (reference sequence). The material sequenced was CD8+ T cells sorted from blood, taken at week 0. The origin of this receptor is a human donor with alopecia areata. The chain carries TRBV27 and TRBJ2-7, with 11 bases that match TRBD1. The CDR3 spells CASSPRTGGYVEQYF. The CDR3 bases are TGTGCCAGCAGTCCACGGACAGGGGGCTATGTCGAGCAGTACTTC.